This TCR beta chain was captured by sequencing in a study of T cell repertoires in cytomegalovirus infection. Study background: Through public TCR beta signatures, both CMV infection and matching HLA type were indicated.

Regarding this clonotype: The antigen is unknown. One junction end disagrees with the germline gene, perhaps due to a read error.

Study observations and caveats: In two of eight donors, the top clonotype was HLA-C-restricted CMV-specific. Public TCR beta family frequency separated CMV-and-HLA carriers, including in an independent cohort.

Using its own MiXCR run on the reads, TCRdb lists one record per CDR3 protein. This sample carries 400,000 or so distinct CDR3 sequences, roughly 20% of them seen once, and the ten largest clones take around 10%. Germline CDR1 is SQVTM and CDR2 is ANQGSEA. CDR3 length: 13 amino acids. This receptor was identified in a human donor in good health (CMV status not recorded). Some clones in this sample may be carry-over from other donors' samples. Sequencing input: PBMCs. The chain recombines TRBV29-1 with TRBJ2-3; 9 nucleotides line up with TRBD2. Written as DNA, the CDR3 is TGCAGCGGGGATAGCGGGGGCACAGATACCCAGTATTTT. It codes for CSGDSGGTDTQYF.